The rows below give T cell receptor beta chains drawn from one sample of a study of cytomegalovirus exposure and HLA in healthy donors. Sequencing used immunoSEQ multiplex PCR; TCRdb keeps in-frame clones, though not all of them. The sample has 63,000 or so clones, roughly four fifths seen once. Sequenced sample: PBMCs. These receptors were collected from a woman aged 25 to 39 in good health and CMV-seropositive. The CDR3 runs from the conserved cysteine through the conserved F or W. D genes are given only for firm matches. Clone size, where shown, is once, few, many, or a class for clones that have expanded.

CDR3aa: CASSLWGGETQYF
CDR3nt: TGTGCCAGCAGCTTATGGGGAGGGGAGACCCAGTACTTC
d_gene: TRBD2
v_gene: TRBV5-6
j_gene: TRBJ2-5
abundance: once

CDR3aa: CASSETGDHIQYF
CDR3nt: TGTGCCAGCAGTGAAACAGGGGATCACATTCAGTACTTC
d_gene: TRBD1
v_gene: TRBV2
j_gene: TRBJ2-4
abundance: NA

CDR3aa: CASSPFRGRAAGYTF
CDR3nt: TGTGCCAGCAGTCCTTTCAGGGGCAGAGCGGCTGGCTACACCTTC
d_gene: NA
v_gene: TRBV7-2
j_gene: TRBJ1-2
abundance: NA

CDR3aa: CASSLGQGLRSNQPQHF
CDR3nt: TGTGCCAGCTCACTCGGCCAGGGGCTAAGGAGCAATCAGCCCCAGCATTTT
d_gene: NA
v_gene: TRBV18
j_gene: TRBJ1-5
abundance: NA

CDR3aa: CASSLAGDQNCEQYF
CDR3nt: TGTGCCAGCAGCTTAGCGGGCGACCAAAATTGCGAGCAGTACTTC
d_gene: NA
v_gene: TRBV7-9
j_gene: TRBJ2-7
abundance: NA

CDR3aa: CASSPRGTSGYTF
CDR3nt: TGTGCCAGCAGCCCCAGGGGGACTAGCGGCTACACCTTC
d_gene: TRBD1
v_gene: TRBV6-5
j_gene: TRBJ1-2
abundance: NA

CDR3aa: CSVGRARTGGGNFYNEQFF
CDR3nt: TGCAGCGTTGGAAGGGCCCGGACAGGGGGTGGTAATTTCTACAATGAGCAGTTCTTC
d_gene: TRBD1
v_gene: TRBV29-1
j_gene: TRBJ2-1
abundance: NA

CDR3aa: CASSVVSPLNQPQHF
CDR3nt: TGTGCCAGCAGCGTAGTTAGCCCGCTTAATCAGCCCCAGCATTTT
d_gene: NA
v_gene: TRBV9
j_gene: TRBJ1-5
abundance: NA

CDR3aa: CASAARGGGLGETQYF
CDR3nt: TGTGCCAGCGCGGCCCGGGGGGGCGGTTTAGGAGAGACCCAGTACTTC
d_gene: TRBD2
v_gene: TRBV11-2
j_gene: TRBJ2-5
abundance: NA

CDR3aa: CASSELGSGRDTQYF
CDR3nt: TGTGCCAGCAGTGAATTGGGTAGCGGGAGAGATACGCAGTATTTT
d_gene: TRBD2
v_gene: TRBV25-1
j_gene: TRBJ2-3
abundance: NA

CDR3aa: CASSPTGGYTEAFF
CDR3nt: TGTGCCAGCAGCCCGACAGGTGGATACACTGAAGCTTTCTTT
d_gene: NA
v_gene: TRBV4-2
j_gene: TRBJ1-1
abundance: NA

CDR3aa: CASSLTGGSEPQHF
CDR3nt: TGTGCCAGCAGCCTGACAGGGGGCTCTGAGCCCCAGCATTTT
d_gene: TRBD1
v_gene: TRBV28
j_gene: TRBJ1-5
abundance: once

CDR3aa: CASSPPPGQKYNSPLHF
CDR3nt: TGTGCCAGTAGTCCACCCCCGGGACAGAAATATAATTCACCCCTCCACTTT
d_gene: TRBD1
v_gene: TRBV19
j_gene: TRBJ1-6
abundance: NA

CDR3aa: CASSLDGSGLDEQFF
CDR3nt: TGTGCCAGCAGCTTAGATGGGAGCGGGTTGGATGAGCAGTTCTTC
d_gene: NA
v_gene: TRBV11-3
j_gene: TRBJ2-1
abundance: NA

CDR3aa: CASSQRTGGADTQYF
CDR3nt: TGTGCCAGCAGCCAGAGGACAGGGGGCGCAGATACGCAGTATTTT
d_gene: TRBD1
v_gene: TRBV14
j_gene: TRBJ2-3
abundance: NA

CDR3aa: CASSATGSGNTEAFF
CDR3nt: TGCGCCAGCAGCGCAACAGGGTCCGGGAACACTGAAGCTTTCTTT
d_gene: NA
v_gene: TRBV5-1
j_gene: TRBJ1-1
abundance: few

CDR3aa: CASSLALSGSYEQYF
CDR3nt: TGTGCCAGCAGCTTAGCGTTATCCGGTTCCTACGAGCAGTACTTC
d_gene: NA
v_gene: TRBV7-2
j_gene: TRBJ2-7
abundance: NA

CDR3aa: CASSHLGEDTQYF
CDR3nt: TGTGCCAGCAGCCATCTCGGGGAAGATACGCAGTATTTT
d_gene: NA
v_gene: TRBV7-9
j_gene: TRBJ2-3
abundance: NA

CDR3aa: CASGQGVSEAFF
CDR3nt: TGTGCCTCGGGACAGGGGGTCTCTGAAGCTTTCTTT
d_gene: TRBD1
v_gene: TRBV19
j_gene: TRBJ1-1
abundance: once

CDR3aa: CVIRDNNEQFF
CDR3nt: TGTGTCATACGGGATAACAATGAGCAGTTCTTC
d_gene: NA
v_gene: TRBV28
j_gene: TRBJ2-1
abundance: NA

CDR3aa: CASSLTRSPLHF
CDR3nt: TGTGCCAGCAGCTTAACTAGGTCACCCCTCCACTTT
d_gene: NA
v_gene: TRBV11-2
j_gene: TRBJ1-6
abundance: NA

CDR3aa: CASRNDRVENSPLHF
CDR3nt: TGCGCCAGCAGAAACGACAGGGTGGAAAATTCACCCCTCCACTTT
d_gene: TRBD1
v_gene: TRBV5-1
j_gene: TRBJ1-6
abundance: NA

CDR3aa: CASSSNTEAFF
CDR3nt: TGTGCCAGCAGCTCAAATACTGAAGCTTTCTTT
d_gene: NA
v_gene: TRBV5-4
j_gene: TRBJ1-1
abundance: few

CDR3aa: CASSGTGEGEQYF
CDR3nt: TGTGCCAGCAGTGGGACAGGGGAAGGCGAGCAGTACTTC
d_gene: TRBD1
v_gene: TRBV2
j_gene: TRBJ2-7
abundance: NA